A selection of T cell receptor beta chains follows, all from one sample in a study of tumor-infiltrating lymphocytes in primary liver carcinoma. TCRdb re-called the multiplex PCR reads with MiXCR, one entry per CDR3 protein. The sample lists approximately 88,000 distinct CDR3 sequences; around 70% were seen once. Sequenced material: tumor-adjacent normal liver tissue. These receptors came from a man aged 35 to 55 with primary liver carcinoma and hepatitis B virus infection. CDR3s include the opening cysteine and the closing phenylalanine or tryptophan. Fields, in order: D gene, J gene, clone size, V gene, CDR3 protein, CDR3 DNA. A D gene is named only where the DNA matches it firmly. Expanded clones get a size class; other rows say once, few or many, or leave the size out.

. TRBJ2-1 . TRBV7-9 CASSLSTTDNEQFF TGTGCCAGCAGCTTATCAACGACGGATAATGAGCAGTTCTTC
. TRBJ2-5 many TRBV29-1 CSGLTQGMETQYF TGCAGCGGACTCACCCAGGGGATGGAGACCCAGTACTTC
. TRBJ2-7 few TRBV28 CASSFGGRGYEQYF TGTGCCAGCAGTTTCGGCGGAAGGGGCTACGAGCAGTACTTC
. TRBJ1-1 . TRBV4-1 CARSQGLNMNTEAFF TGCGCTAGGAGCCAAGGCCTTAATATGAACACTGAAGCTTTCTTT
. TRBJ2-1 many TRBV5-4 CASSDELAPSSYNEQFF TGTGCCAGCAGTGACGAGCTAGCACCGAGCTCCTACAATGAGCAGTTCTTC
. TRBJ1-2 . TRBV11-2 CASSRAGPSGYTF TGTGCCAGCAGTAGGGCGGGGCCTTCGGGCTACACCTTC
. TRBJ2-7 many TRBV28 CASSYRPYEQYF TGTGCCAGCAGTTACCGACCCTACGAGCAGTACTTC
TRBD1 TRBJ1-6 . TRBV7-8 CASSGQGRGSSPLHF TGTGCCAGCAGCGGACAGGGAAGAGGGAGTTCACCCCTCCACTTT
. TRBJ2-5 . TRBV4-1 CASSQGDKGVDF TGCGCCAGCAGCCAAGGGGACAAGGGGGTGGACTTC
TRBD1 TRBJ2-7 few TRBV28 CANRPTRGPTSYEQYF TGTGCCAACAGACCGACCAGGGGGCCCACCTCATACGAGCAGTACTTC
. TRBJ2-2 many TRBV4-2 CASSPLGTGELFF TGTGCCAGCAGCCCACTAGGCACCGGGGAGCTGTTTTTT
. TRBJ2-7 . TRBV29-1 CSIKKGNYEQYF TGCAGCATCAAAAAGGGTAACTACGAGCAGTACTTC
. TRBJ2-5 . TRBV7-8 CASSSEGPVRPQETQYF TGTGCCAGCAGCTCAGAAGGTCCGGTGAGGCCCCAAGAGACCCAGTACTTC
. TRBJ2-7 . TRBV7-9 CASSLDSTTGREQYF TGTGCCAGCAGCTTAGATAGCACTACCGGGCGGGAGCAGTACTTC
. TRBJ2-1 . TRBV6-1 CGSSPLQGSYNEQFF TGTGGCAGTAGTCCTCTTCAGGGCTCCTACAATGAGCAGTTCTTC
TRBD2 TRBJ2-1 . TRBV28 CASSPASGHNEQFF TGTGCCAGCAGTCCCGCTAGCGGTCACAATGAGCAGTTCTTC
. TRBJ2-5 . TRBV11-1 CASSPSPEVRKDIQETQYF TGTGCGAGCAGCCCATCCCCGGAGGTCAGGAAGGACATCCAAGAGACCCAGTACTTC
. TRBJ1-2 few TRBV7-9 CASSFHGYGYTF TGTGCCAGCAGCTTCCACGGATATGGCTACACCTTC
. TRBJ2-1 few TRBV18 CASSEDNEQFF TGTGCCAGCTCGGAAGACAATGAGCAGTTCTTC
. TRBJ2-7 . TRBV6-1 CASNEGWDPYEQYF TGTGCCAGTAATGAAGGGTGGGACCCCTACGAGCAGTACTTC
TRBD2 TRBJ2-7 . TRBV6-1 CVSSDELAGGPYEQYF TGTGTCAGCAGTGATGAACTAGCGGGAGGGCCATACGAGCAGTACTTC
. TRBJ2-5 . TRBV6-4 CASRNQSAEIQETKYF TGTGCCAGCAGGAACCAATCAGCAGAAATTCAAGAGACCAAGTACTTC
TRBD1 TRBJ2-2 few TRBV25-1 CASSEWTGEPTVELFF TGTGCCAGCAGTGAATGGACAGGGGAGCCCACCGTGGAGCTGTTTTTT
. TRBJ1-2 . TRBV11-1 CASSLSGNYSYTF TGTGCCAGCAGTCTCTCGGGCAACTATAGTTACACCTTC
. TRBJ2-4 . TRBV6-5 CASSPARDLNIHYF TGTGCCAGCAGCCCCGCGAGGGATTTAAACATCCACTACTTC
. TRBJ1-2 . TRBV10-3 CAITGARDYGYTF TGTGCCATCACAGGGGCGCGCGACTATGGCTACACCTTC
. TRBJ2-4 . TRBV11-2 CACGGAAAVNIQYF TGTGCCTGCGGCGGGGCAGCGGCTGTCAACATTCAGTACTTC
TRBD1 TRBJ2-7 many TRBV6-5 CASSLTGGSYEQYF TGTGCCAGCAGTTTGACAGGGGGGTCCTACGAGCAGTACTTC
. TRBJ2-7 . TRBV11-2 CTSIALAGSYEQYF TGTACCAGCATCGCACTAGCAGGGTCCTACGAGCAGTACTTC
. TRBJ2-3 . TRBV4-1 CAGSQEYRRGGADTQYF TGCGCCGGCAGCCAAGAATACAGGCGAGGTGGGGCGGATACGCAGTATTTT
. TRBJ2-1 . TRBV28 CASSLVSSGEQFF TGTGCCAGCAGTCTAGTTTCCTCAGGGGAGCAGTTCTTC
. TRBJ2-6 . TRBV4-1 CASNQVRGANVLTF TGCGCCAGCAACCAAGTGAGAGGGGCCAACGTCCTGACCTTC
. TRBJ2-1 . TRBV11-2 CASSSEVGVEQFF TGTGCCAGCAGCTCAGAGGTGGGAGTTGAGCAATTCTTC
TRBD1 TRBJ2-1 few TRBV11-2 CASSLGTVGSPYNEQFF TGTGCCAGCAGCTTGGGGACAGTAGGAAGCCCCTACAATGAGCAGTTCTTC
. TRBJ1-4 many TRBV29-1 CSVGETGEKLFF TGCAGCGTTGGCGAAACGGGGGAAAAACTGTTTTTT
TRBD2 TRBJ2-1 . TRBV11-2 CASSITSGRGNEQFF TGTGCCAGCAGCATAACCAGCGGGAGGGGTAATGAACAGTTCTTC
. TRBJ2-3 . TRBV24-1 CATSEDYLTDTQYF TGTGCCACCAGCGAAGACTACCTCACAGATACGCAGTATTTT